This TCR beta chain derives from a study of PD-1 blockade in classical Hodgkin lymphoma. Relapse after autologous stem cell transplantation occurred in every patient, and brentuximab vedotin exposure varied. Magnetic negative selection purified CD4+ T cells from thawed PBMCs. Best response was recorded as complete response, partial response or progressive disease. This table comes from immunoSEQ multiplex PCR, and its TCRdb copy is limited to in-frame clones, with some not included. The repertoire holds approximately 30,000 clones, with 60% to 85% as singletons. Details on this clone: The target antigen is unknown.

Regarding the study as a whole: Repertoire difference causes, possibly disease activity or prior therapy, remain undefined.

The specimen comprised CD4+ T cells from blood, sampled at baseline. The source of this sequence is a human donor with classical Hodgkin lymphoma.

CDR3 residues: CASSRQVPRAQTYNEQFF. The CDR3, as DNA: TGTGCCAGCTCAAGACAGGTGCCGAGAGCCCAGACCTACAATGAGCAGTTCTTC. The rearrangement uses TRBV18 and TRBJ2-1; TRBD1 is a possible D gene (6 bases). Germline CDR1 KGHSH, CDR2 LQKENI. The V gene lost 5 bases and the J gene lost 2 bases, with 22 bases spanning the gap. The CDR3 runs 18 residues.